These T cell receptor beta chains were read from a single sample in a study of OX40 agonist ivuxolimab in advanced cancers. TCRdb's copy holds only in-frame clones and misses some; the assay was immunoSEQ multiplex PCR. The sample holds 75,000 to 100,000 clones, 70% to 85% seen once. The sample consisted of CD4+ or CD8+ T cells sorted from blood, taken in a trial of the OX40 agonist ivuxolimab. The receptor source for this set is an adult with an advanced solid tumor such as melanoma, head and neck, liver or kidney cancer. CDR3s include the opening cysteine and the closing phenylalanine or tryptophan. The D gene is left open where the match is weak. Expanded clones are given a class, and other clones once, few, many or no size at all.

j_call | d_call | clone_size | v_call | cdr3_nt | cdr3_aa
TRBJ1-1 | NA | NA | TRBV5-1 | TGCGCCAGCAGCTTGTGGGGGCCTGAAGCTTTCTTT | CASSLWGPEAFF
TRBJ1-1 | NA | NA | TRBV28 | TGTGCCAGCAGGTACCACAGGGCGGAGAACACTGAAGCTTTCTTT | CASRYHRAENTEAFF
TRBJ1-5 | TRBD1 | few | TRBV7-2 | TGTGCCAGCAGCTTAACAGGGGGCAAGGGCAATCAGCCCCAGCATTTT | CASSLTGGKGNQPQHF
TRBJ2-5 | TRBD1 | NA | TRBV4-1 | TGCGCCAGCAGCCGAGAGGACAGGGGCCAAGAGACCCAGTACTTC | CASSREDRGQETQYF
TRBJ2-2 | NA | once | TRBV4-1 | TGCGCCAGCAGCCAAGAAAGTCCAGCCGGGGAGCTGTTTTTT | CASSQESPAGELFF
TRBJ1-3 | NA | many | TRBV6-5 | TGTGCCAGCAGTTACTCAGCACACTCTGGAAACACCATATATTTT | CASSYSAHSGNTIYF
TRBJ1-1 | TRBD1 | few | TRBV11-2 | TGTGCCAGCAGGCCCCTGGGACAGGGTTTGGCTTTCTTT | CASRPLGQGLAFF
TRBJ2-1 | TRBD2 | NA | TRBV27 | TGTGCCAGCAGTTTACTTGGACTAGCGGGGGCCCCTTTGAGCTCCTACAATGAGCAGTTCTTC | CASSLLGLAGAPLSSYNEQFF
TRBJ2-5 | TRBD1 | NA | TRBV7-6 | TGTGCCAGCAGCTTATTCCGGACAGGGGAGACCCAGTACTTC | CASSLFRTGETQYF
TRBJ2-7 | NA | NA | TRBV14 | TGTGCCAGCAGCCAAGATCGCCGATTGGGGACCTCCTACGAGCAGTACTTC | CASSQDRRLGTSYEQYF
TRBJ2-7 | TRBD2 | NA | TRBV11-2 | TGTGCCAGCAGCTTAAATAGCGGGAGGGGCGAGCAGTACTTC | CASSLNSGRGEQYF
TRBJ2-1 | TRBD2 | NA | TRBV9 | TGTGCCAGCAGCGTCGGACTAGCGGGGGGGCTAGTGCATGAGCAGTTCTTC | CASSVGLAGGLVHEQFF
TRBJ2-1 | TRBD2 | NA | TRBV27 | TGTGCCAGCAGTTCGGGGACTAGCGGGAGTAGGAATGAGCAGTTCTTC | CASSSGTSGSRNEQFF
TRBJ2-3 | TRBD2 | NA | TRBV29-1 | TGCAGCGCCTTGTCGGGACTAGCGGGTGGATTACACACAGATACGCAGTATTTT | CSALSGLAGGLHTDTQYF
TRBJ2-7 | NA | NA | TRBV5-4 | TGTGCCAGCAGCTTGAGCGGGCCCAATCCCTACGAGCAGTACTTC | CASSLSGPNPYEQYF
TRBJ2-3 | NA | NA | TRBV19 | TGTGCCAGTAGTATAGAACACGGTGGGACTAGCACAGATACGCAGTATTTT | CASSIEHGGTSTDTQYF
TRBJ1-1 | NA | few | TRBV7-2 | TGTGCCAGCAGCTTAGTAGGGGGGAGCACTGAAGCTTTCTTT | CASSLVGGSTEAFF
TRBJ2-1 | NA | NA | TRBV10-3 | TGTGCCATCAGTGAGTCAGTCAATGAGCAGTTCTTC | CAISESVNEQFF
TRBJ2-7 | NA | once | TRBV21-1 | TGTGCCAACCCCCTGACTAGTCACTACGAGCAGTACTTC | CANPLTSHYEQYF
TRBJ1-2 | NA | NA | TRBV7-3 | TGTGCCAGCAGCCCCCAGGCCGGATCCTATGGCTACACCTTC | CASSPQAGSYGYTF
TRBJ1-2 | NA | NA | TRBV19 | TGTGCCAGTAGTACGTCGGGTCGCGCGTCCCTTAACTATGGCTACACCTTC | CASSTSGRASLNYGYTF
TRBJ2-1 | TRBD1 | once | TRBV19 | TGTGCCAGTAGTGTGGACAGGGTCCATGAGCAGTTCTTC | CASSVDRVHEQFF
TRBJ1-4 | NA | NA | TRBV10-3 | TGTGCCACCAAGGGTGATCCTAATGAAAAACTGTTTTTT | CATKGDPNEKLFF
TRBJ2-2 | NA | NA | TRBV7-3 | TGTGCCAGCAGCCCATCTTCGAACACCGGGGAGCTGTTTTTT | CASSPSSNTGELFF
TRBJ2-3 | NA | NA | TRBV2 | TGTGCCAGCAAGGGGATTAGCACAGATACGCAGTATTTT | CASKGISTDTQYF
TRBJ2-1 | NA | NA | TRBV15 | TGTGCCACCAGCAGAGATCAGTATAGCGGAAATAATGAGCAGTTCTTC | CATSRDQYSGNNEQFF
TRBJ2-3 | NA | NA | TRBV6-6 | TGTGCCAGCAGTCCCGGGGGCCCGGGGGCAGATACGCAGTATTTT | CASSPGGPGADTQYF
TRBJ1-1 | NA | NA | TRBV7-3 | TGTGCCAGCAGCTCGGGACTTTCGAACACTGAAGCTTTCTTT | CASSSGLSNTEAFF
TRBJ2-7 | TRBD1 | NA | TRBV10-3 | TGTGCCATCAGTGAGTCGAAGGGGGCGTACGAGCAGTACTTC | CAISESKGAYEQYF
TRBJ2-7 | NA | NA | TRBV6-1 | TGTGCCAGCAAGTCACATTCCTCCTACGAGCAGTACTTC | CASKSHSSYEQYF